Following are 12 T cell receptor beta chains from one sample sequenced in a study of blood T cell repertoires in COVID-19. Assay used: immunoSEQ multiplex PCR; TCRdb lists only in-frame clones, some missing. The sample consists of 70,000 or so clones, roughly three quarters of them appearing once. The sequenced material came from peripheral blood. These receptors all stem from a man between 65 and 80 years old with acute or convalescent COVID-19.

The V and J genes are TRBV6-5 and TRBJ2-7, with D perhaps matching TRBD2 (5 bases). V lost 7 bases, J lost 2 bases, and 12 bases lay in between. Germline CDR1 reads MNHEY; CDR2 reads SVGAGI. There are 13 residues in the CDR3. CDR3 bases: TGTGCCAGCACGCTGCGGGTGCCCTACGAGCAGTACTTC. The encoded protein is CASTLRVPYEQYF.

In its sample, this clone was seen a few times. The same CDR3 can be traced to other DNA sequences in this sample. This sequence joins TRBV28 and TRBJ2-7, with no clear D. The V gene's germline CDR1 is MDHEN and CDR2 SYDVKM. The CDR3 totals 11 residues. The ends were cut back, 6 bases at V and 2 bases at J, with 5 bases in the middle. Here the CDR3 reads CASSETYEQYF. The CDR3 region has the DNA TGTGCCAGCAGCGAGACCTACGAGCAGTACTTC.

The chain carries TRBV29-1 and TRBJ2-2; 9 nucleotides match TRBD2. The CDR3 has 15 residues. Germline V gives CDR1 SQVTM, CDR2 ANQGSEA. Germline trimming cut 5 bases from V and 0 bases from J; bases unmatched to any gene: 4. CDR3 amino acids: CSVRPSGTNTGELFF. CDR3 in DNA: TGCAGCGTTCGCCCTAGCGGGACGAACACCGGGGAGCTGTTTTTT.

The chain uses TRBV13 and TRBJ2-5, with D maybe TRBD1 (5 bases). Germline V gives CDR1 PRHDT, CDR2 FYEKMQ (reference sequence). V dropped 5 bases and J dropped 2 bases, with 15 bases sitting between them. CDR3 length: 15 residues. The CDR3 nucleotides read TGTGCCAGCAGCCCATCCCGGCAGGGACAAGAGACCCAGTACTTC. Its translation is CASSPSRQGQETQYF.

This clone was picked up a small number of times. The chain employs TRBV20-1 and TRBJ1-2, with a weak D call TRBD1 (6 bases). Germline values: CDR1 DFQATT, CDR2 SNEGSKA (reference sequence). The CDR3 length is 13 residues. The V and J ends lost 3 bases and 2 bases respectively, with 10 bases between them. In nucleotides, the CDR3 is TGCAGTGCTAGTTGGCAGGGGAACTATGGCTACACCTTC. It specifies CSASWQGNYGYTF.

The chain links TRBV10-2 to TRBJ2-7; possible D gene TRBD2, 5 bases. Germline V CDR1 and CDR2: WSHSY, SAAADI. The V and J ends lost 11 bases and 5 bases respectively, with 13 bases between them. The CDR3 is made up of 11 amino acids. The CDR3 DNA follows: TGCGCCCTAAAAAGGGAGAACGAGCAGTACTTC. It translates to CALKRENEQYF.

The chain links TRBV2 to TRBJ1-5; D is undetermined. Germline-derived CDR1 and CDR2 are SNHLY and FYNNEI. This CDR3 has 13 residues. V was clipped by 4 bases and J by 4 bases, with 8 bases between them. The CDR3 spells CASSVEGNQPQHF. CDR3 DNA sequence: TGTGCCAGCAGTGTTGAGGGAAATCAGCCCCAGCATTTT.

V usage is TRBV19 and J usage is TRBJ1-2, with D maybe TRBD1 (6 bases). Germline V lookup: CDR1 LNHDA, CDR2 SQIVND (reference sequence). Trimming took 6 bases from V and 6 from J, leaving 17 bases between them. This CDR3 has 14 amino acids. The CDR3 nucleotides read TGTGCCAGTAGCCAGGCCACAGGGCTTCATGGCTACACCTTC. Translation: CASSQATGLHGYTF.

This clone was seen a single time. J is TRBJ2-1 and V is TRBV18; possible D gene TRBD2, 6 bases. With 8 bases removed from V and 10 bases from J, the gap between germline ends came to 30 bases. CDR1 is KGHSH and CDR2 is LQKENI in the germline V gene. The CDR3 has 17 residues. The CDR3 loop reads CASPPLAGKESLGEQFF. CDR3 coding DNA: TGTGCCAGCCCTCCACTTGCGGGGAAGGAATCCCTCGGAGAGCAGTTCTTC.

J is TRBJ1-5 and V is TRBV9, with D tentatively TRBD1 (5 bases). The V gene lost 4 bases and the J gene lost 7 bases, with 15 bases spanning the gap. This CDR3 contains 14 residues. Germline CDR1 SGDLS, CDR2 YYNGEE. The CDR3 is CASSPGVVGQPQHF. The CDR3 DNA follows: TGTGCCAGCAGCCCGGGGGTTGTGGGGCAGCCCCAGCATTTT.

The CDR3 DNA reads as TGCGCCAGCAGCTCGGGGACAGGGGCTCATACGCAGTATTTT. Amino acid sequence: CASSSGTGAHTQYF. The chain carries TRBV5-1 and TRBJ2-3; 10 bases are a match to TRBD1. Germline values: CDR1 SGHRS, CDR2 YFSETQ. The CDR3 is 14 residues long. Trimming took 3 bases from V and 7 from J; bases not matched to a gene: 5.

The chain has TRBV4-1 and TRBJ2-2, with a possible D match to TRBD2 (6 bases). CDR3 length: 16 amino acids. Germline CDR1 MGHRA, CDR2 YSYEKL. V was cut by 2 bases and J by 4 bases, with 14 bases left in between. In DNA, the CDR3 is TGCGCCAGCAGCCAACCGGGGGTTAGCGGCACCGGGGAGCTGTTTTTT. This translates into CASSQPGVSGTGELFF.